Listed below are T cell receptor beta chains from one sample, sequenced in a study of tumor-infiltrating lymphocytes in primary liver carcinoma. TCRdb called the multiplex PCR reads again in MiXCR, with one record for every CDR3 protein. This table holds about 200,000 distinct CDR3 sequences, 65% found once. The specimen sequenced was peripheral blood. All receptors derive from an older woman with primary liver carcinoma and hepatitis B virus infection. CDR3s include the opening cysteine and the closing phenylalanine or tryptophan. The order of the fields is clone size, V gene, J gene, D gene, CDR3 protein, CDR3 DNA. A D gene is named only where the DNA matches it firmly. Size is stated for part of the rows, as once, few or many counts, or as a class when the clone is expanded.

clone_size: -
v_call: TRBV10-3
j_call: TRBJ2-7
d_call: -
cdr3_aa: CATLGLLSYEPYF
cdr3_nt: TGTGCCACGCTCGGGCTACTCTCCTACGAGCCGTACTTC

clone_size: many
v_call: TRBV29-1
j_call: TRBJ1-2
d_call: -
cdr3_aa: CSVAGRAKPYGYTF
cdr3_nt: TGCAGCGTTGCGGGGAGAGCGAAGCCCTATGGCTACACCTTC

clone_size: -
v_call: TRBV11-2
j_call: TRBJ2-7
d_call: -
cdr3_aa: CASSPRAGHEYGQHF
cdr3_nt: TGTGCCAGCAGCCCCCGGGCGGGACATGAATACGGGCAGCACTTC

clone_size: -
v_call: TRBV11-2
j_call: TRBJ2-7
d_call: TRBD2
cdr3_aa: CASNSQLAGVFDEQHF
cdr3_nt: TGTGCCAGCAACTCCCAACTAGCGGGAGTATTCGACGAGCAGCACTTC

clone_size: once
v_call: TRBV6-5
j_call: TRBJ2-1
d_call: -
cdr3_aa: CASRKGPYNKQFF
cdr3_nt: TGCGCCAGCAGGAAGGGTCCCTACAATAAGCAGTTCTTC

clone_size: -
v_call: TRBV6-5
j_call: TRBJ2-2
d_call: -
cdr3_aa: CACRKWENTGKLFF
cdr3_nt: TGTGCCTGCAGGAAATGGGAGAACACCGGGAAGCTGTTTTTT

clone_size: -
v_call: TRBV19
j_call: TRBJ2-1
d_call: -
cdr3_aa: CASRKGGSVYNEQFF
cdr3_nt: TGTGCCAGTAGGAAGGGGGGTAGCGTCTACAATGAGCAGTTCTTC

clone_size: -
v_call: TRBV6-5
j_call: TRBJ2-2
d_call: TRBD1
cdr3_aa: CACSHRGEELFF
cdr3_nt: TGTGCCTGCAGTCACAGGGGTGAGGAGCTGTTTTTT

clone_size: -
v_call: TRBV11-2
j_call: TRBJ1-1
d_call: -
cdr3_aa: CASSPTTGAGGNTEASF
cdr3_nt: TGTGCCAGCAGCCCGACCACTGGAGCGGGTGGGAACACTGAAGCTTCCTTT

clone_size: many
v_call: TRBV7-9
j_call: TRBJ2-7
d_call: TRBD2
cdr3_aa: CASSSRTRPYEQYF
cdr3_nt: TGTGCCAGCAGCTCCCGGACTAGACCCTACGAGCAGTACTTC

clone_size: -
v_call: TRBV29-1
j_call: TRBJ2-1
d_call: -
cdr3_aa: CNVAEPTRNEQFF
cdr3_nt: TGCAACGTTGCAGAGCCAACACGGAATGAGCAGTTCTTC

clone_size: -
v_call: TRBV4-2
j_call: TRBJ1-5
d_call: -
cdr3_aa: CVSSQGAAAIFNQPQHF
cdr3_nt: TGTGTCAGCAGCCAAGGGGCGGCCGCTATTTTCAATCAGCCCCAGCATTTT

clone_size: -
v_call: TRBV11-2
j_call: TRBJ2-3
d_call: -
cdr3_aa: CGSGLEGSRADTQYF
cdr3_nt: TGTGGCAGCGGCTTAGAAGGTAGCAGGGCAGATACGCAGTATTTT

clone_size: many
v_call: TRBV4-1
j_call: TRBJ1-5
d_call: -
cdr3_aa: CASSQVGQPQHF
cdr3_nt: TGCGCCAGCAGCCAAGTCGGTCAGCCCCAGCATTTT

clone_size: few
v_call: TRBV11-2
j_call: TRBJ2-7
d_call: TRBD2
cdr3_aa: CASSYDGRISGSEQYF
cdr3_nt: TGTGCAAGCAGCTACGACGGGAGGATCTCGGGAAGCGAGCAGTACTTC

clone_size: few
v_call: TRBV5-6
j_call: TRBJ2-1
d_call: TRBD2
cdr3_aa: CASSRLGGSTMIRNEQFF
cdr3_nt: TGTGCCAGCAGCCGTCTCGGCGGGAGTACAATGATACGGAATGAGCAGTTCTTC

clone_size: many
v_call: TRBV4-2
j_call: TRBJ2-5
d_call: -
cdr3_aa: CASSPRKTSRQETQYF
cdr3_nt: TGTGCCAGCAGCCCCCGGAAAACTAGCCGGCAAGAGACCCAGTACTTC

clone_size: -
v_call: TRBV10-1
j_call: TRBJ2-1
d_call: -
cdr3_aa: CACSESGGIIIDEQFF
cdr3_nt: TGCGCCTGCAGTGAATCTGGCGGGATAATCATCGATGAGCAGTTCTTC

clone_size: many
v_call: TRBV12-3/TRBV12-4
j_call: TRBJ2-7
d_call: TRBD2
cdr3_aa: CASSPGLAGRVVPYEQYF
cdr3_nt: TGTGCCAGCAGCCCCGGACTAGCGGGGCGGGTTGTTCCCTACGAGCAGTACTTC

clone_size: -
v_call: TRBV11-2
j_call: TRBJ2-7
d_call: -
cdr3_aa: CASGLAYTGHPYGQYF
cdr3_nt: TGTGCCAGCGGCTTAGCCTATACTGGACACCCTTACGGGCAGTACTTC

clone_size: -
v_call: TRBV19
j_call: TRBJ1-1
d_call: -
cdr3_aa: CASSHGGQGVGLIEAFF
cdr3_nt: TGTGCCAGTTCCCATGGAGGGCAGGGAGTGGGCCTGATTGAAGCTTTCTTT

clone_size: many
v_call: TRBV29-1
j_call: TRBJ2-7
d_call: -
cdr3_aa: CSVDMGNSYEQYF
cdr3_nt: TGCAGCGTTGATATGGGGAACTCCTACGAGCAGTACTTC

clone_size: -
v_call: TRBV11-2
j_call: TRBJ2-3
d_call: TRBD1
cdr3_aa: CASSRTWTGRDTQYF
cdr3_nt: TGTGCCAGCAGCCGCACTTGGACAGGCAGAGATACACAGTATTTT

clone_size: once
v_call: TRBV30
j_call: TRBJ2-5
d_call: -
cdr3_aa: CAWSVVGTSGWTQYF
cdr3_nt: TGTGCCTGGAGTGTAGTCGGGACTTCGGGTTGGACCCAGTACTTC

clone_size: few
v_call: TRBV7-9
j_call: TRBJ1-2
d_call: -
cdr3_aa: CASSVSGRTSSYGYTF
cdr3_nt: TGTGCCAGCAGCGTCTCCGGACGGACTTCAAGCTATGGCTACACCTTC

clone_size: many
v_call: TRBV6-2/TRBV6-3
j_call: TRBJ2-1
d_call: -
cdr3_aa: CASSHPARGEQFF
cdr3_nt: TGTGCCAGCAGTCACCCGGCCCGCGGTGAGCAGTTCTTC

clone_size: -
v_call: TRBV7-9
j_call: TRBJ2-5
d_call: -
cdr3_aa: CASTNLDQQETQYF
cdr3_nt: TGTGCCAGCACCAACCTCGACCAGCAAGAGACCCAGTACTTC

clone_size: many
v_call: TRBV6-2/TRBV6-3
j_call: TRBJ2-4
d_call: -
cdr3_aa: CASSYRGLAKNIQYF
cdr3_nt: TGTGCCAGCAGTTACCGGGGATTAGCCAAAAACATTCAGTACTTC

clone_size: -
v_call: TRBV11-3
j_call: TRBJ2-7
d_call: -
cdr3_aa: CASSFPPSDRQETRYF
cdr3_nt: TGTGCAAGCAGCTTCCCTCCTTCAGACAGGCAAGAGACCCGGTACTTC

clone_size: many
v_call: TRBV6-2/TRBV6-3
j_call: TRBJ2-7
d_call: TRBD2
cdr3_aa: CAGRTSGASYEQYF
cdr3_nt: TGTGCCGGACGGACTAGCGGAGCCTCCTACGAGCAGTACTTC

clone_size: few
v_call: TRBV6-5
j_call: TRBJ2-7
d_call: TRBD1
cdr3_aa: CASSYSGTGPGEQYF
cdr3_nt: TGTGCCAGCAGTTACTCGGGGACAGGGCCCGGCGAGCAGTACTTC

clone_size: -
v_call: TRBV10-3
j_call: TRBJ1-1
d_call: TRBD1
cdr3_aa: CAIQGANTEAFF
cdr3_nt: TGCGCCATCCAGGGGGCTAATACTGAAGCTTTCTTT

clone_size: few
v_call: TRBV5-4
j_call: TRBJ2-3
d_call: TRBD2
cdr3_aa: CASSLTSGGPTDTQYF
cdr3_nt: TGTGCCAGCAGCTTGACTAGCGGGGGCCCCACAGATACGCAGTATTTT

clone_size: many
v_call: TRBV6-1
j_call: TRBJ2-3
d_call: -
cdr3_aa: CASSARGRDTDTQYF
cdr3_nt: TGTGCCAGCAGTGCCCGGGGGCGGGACACAGATACGCAGTATTTT

clone_size: many
v_call: TRBV12-3/TRBV12-4
j_call: TRBJ1-3
d_call: -
cdr3_aa: CASSPAGGKRNTIYF
cdr3_nt: TGTGCCAGCAGCCCTGCGGGCGGCAAGAGAAACACCATATATTTT

clone_size: -
v_call: TRBV5-1
j_call: TRBJ1-2
d_call: -
cdr3_aa: CASGLGLSNYGYTF
cdr3_nt: TGCGCCAGCGGCTTGGGGCTTTCTAACTATGGCTACACCTTC

clone_size: many
v_call: TRBV4-2
j_call: TRBJ1-1
d_call: TRBD1
cdr3_aa: CASSDREFTEAFF
cdr3_nt: TGTGCCAGCAGCGACAGGGAATTCACTGAAGCTTTCTTT

clone_size: -
v_call: TRBV30
j_call: TRBJ2-3
d_call: TRBD2
cdr3_aa: CAWRTGTSGTGTQYF
cdr3_nt: TGTGCCTGGAGGACGGGGACTAGTGGCACAGGTACGCAGTATTTT

clone_size: -
v_call: TRBV28
j_call: TRBJ2-7
d_call: -
cdr3_aa: CASSRRGQPYEQYF
cdr3_nt: TGTGCCAGCAGCCGTCGAGGACAGCCCTACGAGCAGTACTTC

clone_size: -
v_call: TRBV30
j_call: TRBJ2-3
d_call: -
cdr3_aa: CAWKIPGHISTDTQYF
cdr3_nt: TGTGCCTGGAAAATCCCGGGCCACATCAGCACAGATACGCAGTATTTT

clone_size: -
v_call: TRBV28
j_call: TRBJ2-2
d_call: -
cdr3_aa: CASNLRGASTGELFF
cdr3_nt: TGTGCCAGCAACCTACGGGGGGCTTCGACCGGGGAGCTGTTTTTT

clone_size: -
v_call: TRBV5-5
j_call: TRBJ2-7
d_call: -
cdr3_aa: CASSLSLAVSYEQYF
cdr3_nt: TGTGCCAGCAGCTTATCCCTAGCCGTATCCTACGAGCAGTACTTC

clone_size: -
v_call: TRBV11-3
j_call: TRBJ2-5
d_call: -
cdr3_aa: CASSRDRRRESQYF
cdr3_nt: TGCGCCAGCAGCCGAGACAGGAGGCGAGAGTCCCAGTACTTC

clone_size: -
v_call: TRBV2
j_call: TRBJ2-1
d_call: -
cdr3_aa: CASTWDLGRNEQFF
cdr3_nt: TGTGCCAGCACCTGGGACCTGGGAAGGAATGAGCAGTTCTTC

clone_size: -
v_call: TRBV6-6
j_call: TRBJ1-2
d_call: -
cdr3_aa: CASSRGMGTQYGYTF
cdr3_nt: TGTGCCAGCAGTCGTGGAATGGGCACTCAGTATGGCTACACCTTC

clone_size: few
v_call: TRBV5-1
j_call: TRBJ1-1
d_call: -
cdr3_aa: CASSLQGAREAFF
cdr3_nt: TGCGCCAGCAGCTTACAAGGGGCAAGGGAAGCTTTCTTT

clone_size: many
v_call: TRBV30
j_call: TRBJ1-6
d_call: TRBD1
cdr3_aa: CAWRSTGASSPLHF
cdr3_nt: TGTGCCTGGAGGTCCACAGGGGCTTCTTCACCCCTCCACTTT

clone_size: -
v_call: TRBV4-2
j_call: TRBJ2-1
d_call: -
cdr3_aa: CASRQVETSYNEQFF
cdr3_nt: TGTGCCAGCAGACAAGTGGAGACTAGCTACAATGAGCAGTTCTTC

clone_size: -
v_call: TRBV6-5
j_call: TRBJ2-3
d_call: -
cdr3_aa: CASSYSPPAGHTDTQYF
cdr3_nt: TGTGCCAGCAGTTACTCCCCGCCGGCGGGACACACAGATACGCAATATTTT

clone_size: many
v_call: TRBV28
j_call: TRBJ2-3
d_call: -
cdr3_aa: CASSLLGGFTDTQYF
cdr3_nt: TGTGCCAGCAGTTTATTGGGCGGGTTCACAGATACGCAGTATTTT

clone_size: few
v_call: TRBV11-1
j_call: TRBJ2-2
d_call: -
cdr3_aa: CASSLWDTGELFF
cdr3_nt: TGTGCCAGCAGCCTTTGGGACACCGGGGAGCTGTTTTTT

clone_size: -
v_call: TRBV11-1
j_call: TRBJ2-1
d_call: TRBD2
cdr3_aa: CDSSQGLAGTAEQFF
cdr3_nt: TGTGACAGCAGTCAGGGACTAGCGGGAACCGCAGAACAGTTCTTC

clone_size: many
v_call: TRBV4-1
j_call: TRBJ2-1
d_call: TRBD2
cdr3_aa: CASSPGTSGGVWNEQFF
cdr3_nt: TGCGCCAGCAGCCCAGGGACTAGCGGGGGGGTGTGGAATGAGCAGTTCTTC

clone_size: many
v_call: TRBV11-2
j_call: TRBJ2-1
d_call: -
cdr3_aa: CASSFSGRSSYNEQFF
cdr3_nt: TGTGCCAGCAGCTTTTCCGGACGGAGCTCCTACAATGAGCAGTTCTTC